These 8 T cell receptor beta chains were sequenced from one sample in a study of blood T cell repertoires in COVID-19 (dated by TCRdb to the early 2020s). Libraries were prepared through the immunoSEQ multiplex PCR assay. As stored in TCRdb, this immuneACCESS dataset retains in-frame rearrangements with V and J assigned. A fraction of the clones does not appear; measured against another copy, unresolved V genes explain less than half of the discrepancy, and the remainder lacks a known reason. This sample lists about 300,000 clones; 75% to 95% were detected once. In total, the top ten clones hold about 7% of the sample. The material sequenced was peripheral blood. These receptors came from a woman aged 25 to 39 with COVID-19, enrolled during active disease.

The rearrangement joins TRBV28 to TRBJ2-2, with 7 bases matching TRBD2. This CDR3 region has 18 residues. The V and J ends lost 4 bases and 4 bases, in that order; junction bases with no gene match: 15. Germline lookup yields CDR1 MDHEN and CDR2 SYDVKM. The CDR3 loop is CASSSIERLAALTGELFF. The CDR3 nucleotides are TGTGCCAGCAGTTCGATAGAGCGACTAGCAGCCCTCACCGGGGAGCTGTTTTTT. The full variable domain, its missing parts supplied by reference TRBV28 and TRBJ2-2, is DVKVTQSSRYLVKRTGEKVFLECVQDMDHENMFWYRQDPGLGLRLIYFSYDVKMKEKGDIPEGYSVSREKKERFSLILESASTNQTSMYLCASSSIERLAALTGELFFGEGSRLTVL.

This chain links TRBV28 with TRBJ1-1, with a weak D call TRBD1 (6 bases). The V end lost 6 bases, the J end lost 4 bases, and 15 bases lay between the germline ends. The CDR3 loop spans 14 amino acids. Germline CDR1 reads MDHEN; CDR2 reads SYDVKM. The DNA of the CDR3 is TGTGCCAGCAGACGACAGGACCCTGGCACTGAAGCTTTCTTT. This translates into CASRRQDPGTEAFF.

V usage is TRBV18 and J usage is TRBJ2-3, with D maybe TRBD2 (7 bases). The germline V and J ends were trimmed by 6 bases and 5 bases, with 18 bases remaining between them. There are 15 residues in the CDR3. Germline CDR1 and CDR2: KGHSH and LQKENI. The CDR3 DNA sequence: TGTGCCAGCTCCCCGAGGGGGGGAGTAGAAGATACGCAGTATTTT. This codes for CASSPRGGVEDTQYF.

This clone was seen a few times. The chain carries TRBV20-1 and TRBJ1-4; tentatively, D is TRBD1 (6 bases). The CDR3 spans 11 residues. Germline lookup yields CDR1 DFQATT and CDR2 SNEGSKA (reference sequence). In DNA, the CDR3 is TGCACCTCCCCCAGGGGCGAAAAACTGTTTTTT. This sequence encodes CTSPRGEKLFF.

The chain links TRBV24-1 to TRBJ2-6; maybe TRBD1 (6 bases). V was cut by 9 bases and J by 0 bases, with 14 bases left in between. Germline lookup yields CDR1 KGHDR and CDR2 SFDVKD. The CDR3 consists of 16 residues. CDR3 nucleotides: TGTGCCACCCAGGGGACAAGGCCCTCTGGGGCCAACGTCCTGACTTTC. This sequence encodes CATQGTRPSGANVLTF.

CDR3 protein: CASSNAQGASTDTQYF. The CDR3 DNA reads as TGTGCCAGCAGCAATGCCCAGGGGGCAAGCACAGATACGCAGTATTTT. The chain carries TRBV5-8 and TRBJ2-3; 8 nucleotides align to TRBD1. Germline V gene sequence: CDR1 SGHTS, CDR2 YDEGEE. V shed 4 bases, J shed 0 bases, and the junction held 7 bases outside the gene matches. This CDR3 comprises 16 residues.

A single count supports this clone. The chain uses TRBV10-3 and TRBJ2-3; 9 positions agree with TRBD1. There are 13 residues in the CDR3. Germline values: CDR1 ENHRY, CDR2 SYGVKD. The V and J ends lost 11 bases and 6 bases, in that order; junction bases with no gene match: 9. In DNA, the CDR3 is TGTGCCGCCAGGGACAGGGCGGGCGATACGCAGTATTTT. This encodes CAARDRAGDTQYF.

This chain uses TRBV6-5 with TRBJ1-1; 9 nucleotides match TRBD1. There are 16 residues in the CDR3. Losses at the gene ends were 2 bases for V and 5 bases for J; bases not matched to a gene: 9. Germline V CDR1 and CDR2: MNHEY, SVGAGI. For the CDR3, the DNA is TGTGCCAGCAGTTACGGGACAGGGCAAAGAGGGACTGAAGCTTTCTTT. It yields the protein CASSYGTGQRGTEAFF.